A selection of T cell receptor beta chains follows, all from one sample in a study of beta chain features in type 1 diabetes. The method was immunoSEQ multiplex PCR; TCRdb's version includes in-frame clones alone and lacks a portion of them. The sample includes 390,000 or so clones, approximately 15% seen only once; the top ten take approximately 0.035%. The specimen sequenced was naive CD4+ T cells from blood. These receptors all come from a man aged 25-45 years in good health. Each CDR3 is given with its conserved first and last residue. The D gene is left open where the match is weak. Only some rows state a clone size, as once, few, many or a class for expanded clones.

V gene	clone size	J gene	D gene	CDR3 DNA	CDR3 protein
TRBV19	few	TRBJ2-3	.	TGTGCCAGTAGACTTACAGGAACAGATACGCAGTATTTT	CASRLTGTDTQYF
TRBV30	many	TRBJ2-2	.	TGTGCCTGGAGCCAGGCCACCGGGGAGCTGTTTTTT	CAWSQATGELFF
TRBV15	few	TRBJ2-3	.	TGTGCCACCAGCACCCAAGCGACAGGTTCTGATACGCAGTATTTT	CATSTQATGSDTQYF
TRBV29-1	few	TRBJ1-2	.	TGCAGCGCGACCTGGGGAGGGGGCTACACCTTC	CSATWGGGYTF
TRBV7-9	few	TRBJ2-1	TRBD2	TGTGCCAGCAGCTTAGAGACTAGCGGGACGTCCTACAATGAGCAGTTCTTC	CASSLETSGTSYNEQFF
TRBV6-5	.	TRBJ2-1	.	TGTGCCAGCAGTTACTTCGTTGGGGGAGGCTACAATGAGCAGTTCTTC	CASSYFVGGGYNEQFF
TRBV5-4	.	TRBJ2-5	.	TGTGCCAGCAACTCTTTCGCGGGACAAGAGACCCAGTACTTC	CASNSFAGQETQYF
TRBV9	.	TRBJ2-1	TRBD2	TGTGCCAGCAGCCTCGTCGGACTAGCGGGAGCTCTGAGACATGAGCAGTTCTTC	CASSLVGLAGALRHEQFF
TRBV7-9	.	TRBJ1-2	TRBD1	TGTGCCACTGGACAGGGTGAGAGCTATGGCTACACCTTC	CATGQGESYGYTF
TRBV20-1	.	TRBJ2-1	.	TGCAGTGCTAGAGGAAGCAATGAGCAGTTCTTC	CSARGSNEQFF
TRBV9	few	TRBJ1-3	.	TGTGCCAGCAGCGATGGACCTACTCTCTCTGGAAACACCATATATTTT	CASSDGPTLSGNTIYF
TRBV18	few	TRBJ2-1	.	TGTGCCAGCTCCCCCAGCCAGGGGAAAGAGCAGTTCTTC	CASSPSQGKEQFF
TRBV6-5	.	TRBJ2-7	TRBD2	TGTGCCACATCACCATGGGAGGGCGTGCAAAACGAGCAGTACTTC	CATSPWEGVQNEQYF
TRBV2	few	TRBJ2-7	.	TGTGCCAGCAGTCTAGGGGGACAATACGAGCAGTACTTC	CASSLGGQYEQYF
TRBV29-1	.	TRBJ2-5	.	TGCAGCGTTGAGGGGGACCAGCAAGTGGGGACCCAGTACTTC	CSVEGDQQVGTQYF
TRBV7-2	.	TRBJ2-1	TRBD2	TGTGCCAGCAGCTTAGCACTAGCGGGATTAGATGAGCAGTTCTTC	CASSLALAGLDEQFF
TRBV7-2	few	TRBJ2-3	.	TGTGCCAGCAGCTTAGTGGGCGGTAACACAGATACGCAGTATTTT	CASSLVGGNTDTQYF
TRBV9	few	TRBJ2-4	TRBD1	TGTGCCAGCAGCGTAGCACAGGGGTTGGGTAAAAACATTCAGTACTTC	CASSVAQGLGKNIQYF
TRBV5-1	.	TRBJ2-6	.	TGCGCCAGCAGCTTGGGACAATCTGGGGCCAACGTCCTGACTTTC	CASSLGQSGANVLTF
TRBV28	.	TRBJ2-1	.	TGTGCCAGCAGTCTACCCAGGAATGAGCAGTTCTTC	CASSLPRNEQFF
TRBV2	few	TRBJ2-2	.	TGTGCCAGCAAAAACCAGTTAGGTGAAATCTCCGGGGAGCTGTTTTTT	CASKNQLGEISGELFF
TRBV7-9	few	TRBJ2-1	.	TGTGCCAGCAGCCTCCCGCGCGTTGAGCAGTTCTTC	CASSLPRVEQFF
TRBV10-3	many	TRBJ2-1	TRBD1	TGTGCCATCCCAGGGACAGGGGCGAATGAGCAGTTCTTC	CAIPGTGANEQFF
TRBV30	few	TRBJ2-5	.	TGTGCCTGGAGGGGGTCAGGTTACCAGTACTTC	CAWRGSGYQYF
TRBV4-2	once	TRBJ1-1	.	TGTGCCAGCAGCCAAGATCGAGGGAACACTGAAGCTTTCTTT	CASSQDRGNTEAFF
TRBV6-5	.	TRBJ2-3	TRBD2	TGTGCCAGCAGTCGCGGACTAGCATCAGATACGCAGTATTTT	CASSRGLASDTQYF
TRBV28	.	TRBJ2-7	.	TGTGCCAGCAGTTCGATCTACGAGCAGTACTTC	CASSSIYEQYF
TRBV7-9	.	TRBJ1-2	TRBD1	TGTGCCAGCAGCTCAGACAGGGGAGGCTACACCTTC	CASSSDRGGYTF
TRBV5-1	few	TRBJ2-5	.	TGCGCCAGCAGCTTCGAGGAGACCCAGTACTTC	CASSFEETQYF
TRBV9	.	TRBJ2-1	.	TGTGCCAGCAGCTCCCGGGGAGGCTCCTACAATGAGCAGTTCTTC	CASSSRGGSYNEQFF
TRBV25-1	.	TRBJ2-7	.	TGTGCCAGCAGTGAATTCGACAGCAACTACGAGCAGTACTTC	CASSEFDSNYEQYF
TRBV5-6	.	TRBJ2-1	TRBD1	TGTGCCACCCGGACAGGGGGTGCCGATGAGCAGTTCTTC	CATRTGGADEQFF
TRBV4-3	.	TRBJ2-1	TRBD2	TGCGCCAGCAGCCAGGCACTAGCGGGAGGCCCATCCTACAATGAGCAGTTCTTC	CASSQALAGGPSYNEQFF
TRBV18	.	TRBJ1-5	.	TGTGCCAGCTCACCTTACGGCGGATATAGCAATCAGCCCCAGCATTTT	CASSPYGGYSNQPQHF
TRBV30	.	TRBJ1-2	.	TGTGCCTGGAAAGAGGGCTACACCTTC	CAWKEGYTF
TRBV6-4	.	TRBJ2-1	TRBD2	TGTGCCAGCAGCCCTCAAGGAGCGGGGGACAATGAGCAGTTCTTC	CASSPQGAGDNEQFF
TRBV25-1	.	TRBJ1-2	TRBD1	TGTGCCAGCAGTAAAGACAGGGGTAGAGGCTACACCTTC	CASSKDRGRGYTF
TRBV6-5	few	TRBJ2-7	.	TGTGCCAGCAGTTATTCGGGCCAGGAGACCTACGAGCAGTACTTC	CASSYSGQETYEQYF
TRBV5-1	.	TRBJ1-2	.	TGCGCCAGCAGCTTGAGATTGGGGTTCGATGGCTACACCTTC	CASSLRLGFDGYTF
TRBV12-5	few	TRBJ1-2	.	TGTGCTAGTGGACTTAACTATGGCTACACCTTC	CASGLNYGYTF
TRBV27	.	TRBJ1-1	.	TGTGCCAGTGTTGGGGCGGAAGCTTTCTTT	CASVGAEAFF
TRBV4-1	.	TRBJ2-7	TRBD2	TGCGCCAGCAGCCCCACTAGCGGGGGCCCCCCTTTCCACGAGCAGTACTTC	CASSPTSGGPPFHEQYF
TRBV27	.	TRBJ2-7	.	TGTGCCAGCAGTTTCGCCATCTCCTACGAGCAGTACTTC	CASSFAISYEQYF
TRBV4-1	.	TRBJ2-5	.	TGCGCCAGCAGCCAAGATGGTAGTAGCGTCACCCTTGGGGAGACCCAGTACTTC	CASSQDGSSVTLGETQYF
TRBV9	few	TRBJ2-5	.	TGTGCCAGCAGCGTAGATGCGACAGGTCTGGAGACCCAGTACTTC	CASSVDATGLETQYF
TRBV30	few	TRBJ1-3	.	TGTGCCTGGAGTCGCCTTAAGACGGGGTCTGGAAACACCATATATTTT	CAWSRLKTGSGNTIYF
TRBV29-1	few	TRBJ2-2	.	TGCAGCGCTGGGGTTACGAACACCGGGGAGCTGTTTTTT	CSAGVTNTGELFF
TRBV4-3	few	TRBJ2-5	TRBD1	TGCGCCAGCAGCCAACTTGAGGACAGGGGGCTTGGAGAGACCCAGTACTTC	CASSQLEDRGLGETQYF
TRBV5-4	few	TRBJ2-3	.	TGTGCCAGCAGCCAAGAGAGTCTAGCCACAGATACGCAGTATTTT	CASSQESLATDTQYF
TRBV10-3	few	TRBJ1-1	.	TGTGCCATCAGGGGACTACCGGACACTGAAGCTTTCTTT	CAIRGLPDTEAFF
TRBV19	few	TRBJ2-1	TRBD2	TGTGCCACCGCCGGCAGCGGGGGCCATGAGCAGTTCTTC	CATAGSGGHEQFF
TRBV2	few	TRBJ2-7	.	TGTGCCGGGGGACCGGGACGGGAGCAGTACTTC	CAGGPGREQYF
TRBV9	few	TRBJ2-1	TRBD2	TGTGCCAGCAGCGTAACAACCGGGACTAGCTTTTTCAATGAGCAGTTCTTC	CASSVTTGTSFFNEQFF